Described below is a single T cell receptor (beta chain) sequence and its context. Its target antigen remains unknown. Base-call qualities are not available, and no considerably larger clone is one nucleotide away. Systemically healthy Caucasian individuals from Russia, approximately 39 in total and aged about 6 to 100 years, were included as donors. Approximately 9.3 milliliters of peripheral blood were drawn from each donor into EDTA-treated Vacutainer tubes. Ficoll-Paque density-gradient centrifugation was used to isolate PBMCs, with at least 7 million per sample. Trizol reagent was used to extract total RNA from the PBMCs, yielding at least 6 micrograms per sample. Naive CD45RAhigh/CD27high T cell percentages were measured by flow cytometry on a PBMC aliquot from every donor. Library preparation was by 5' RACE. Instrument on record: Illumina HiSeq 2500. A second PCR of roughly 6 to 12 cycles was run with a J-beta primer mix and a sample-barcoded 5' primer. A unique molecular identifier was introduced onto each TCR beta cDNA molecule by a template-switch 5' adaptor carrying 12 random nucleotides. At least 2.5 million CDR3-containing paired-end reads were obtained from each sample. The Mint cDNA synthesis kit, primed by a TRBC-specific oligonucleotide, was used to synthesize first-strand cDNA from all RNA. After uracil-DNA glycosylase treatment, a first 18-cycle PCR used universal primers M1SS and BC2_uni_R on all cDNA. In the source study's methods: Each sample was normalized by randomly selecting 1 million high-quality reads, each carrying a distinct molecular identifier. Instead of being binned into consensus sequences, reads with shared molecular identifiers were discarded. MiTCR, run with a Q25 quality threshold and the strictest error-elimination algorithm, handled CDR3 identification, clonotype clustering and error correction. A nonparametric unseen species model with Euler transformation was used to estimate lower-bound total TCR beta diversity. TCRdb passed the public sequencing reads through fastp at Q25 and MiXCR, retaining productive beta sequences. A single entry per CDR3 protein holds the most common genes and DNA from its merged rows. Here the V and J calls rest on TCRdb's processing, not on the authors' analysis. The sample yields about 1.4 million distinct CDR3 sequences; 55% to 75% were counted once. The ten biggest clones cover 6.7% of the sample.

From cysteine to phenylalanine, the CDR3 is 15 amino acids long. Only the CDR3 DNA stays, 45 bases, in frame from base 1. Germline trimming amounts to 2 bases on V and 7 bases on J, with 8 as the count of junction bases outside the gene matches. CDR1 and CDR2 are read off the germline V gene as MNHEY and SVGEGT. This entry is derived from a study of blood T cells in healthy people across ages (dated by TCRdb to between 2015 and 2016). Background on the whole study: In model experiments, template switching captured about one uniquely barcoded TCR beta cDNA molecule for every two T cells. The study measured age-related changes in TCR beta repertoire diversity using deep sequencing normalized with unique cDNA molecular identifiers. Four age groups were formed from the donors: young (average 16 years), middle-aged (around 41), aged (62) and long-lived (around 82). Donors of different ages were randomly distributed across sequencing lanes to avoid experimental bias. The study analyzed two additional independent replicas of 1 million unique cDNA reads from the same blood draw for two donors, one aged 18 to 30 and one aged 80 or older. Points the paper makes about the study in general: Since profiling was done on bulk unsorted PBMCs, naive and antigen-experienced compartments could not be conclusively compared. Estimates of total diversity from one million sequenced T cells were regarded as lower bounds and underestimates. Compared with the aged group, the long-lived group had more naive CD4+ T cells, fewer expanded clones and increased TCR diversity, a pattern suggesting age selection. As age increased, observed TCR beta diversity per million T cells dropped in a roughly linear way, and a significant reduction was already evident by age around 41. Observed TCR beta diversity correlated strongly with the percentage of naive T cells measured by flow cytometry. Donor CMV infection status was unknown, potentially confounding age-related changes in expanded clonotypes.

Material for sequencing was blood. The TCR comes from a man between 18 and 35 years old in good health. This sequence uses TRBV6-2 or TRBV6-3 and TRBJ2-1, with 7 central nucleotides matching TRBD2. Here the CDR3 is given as CASSYAGVTNNEQFF. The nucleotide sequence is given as TGTGCCAGCAGTTACGCGGGAGTGACCAATAATGAGCAGTTCTTC.